Listed here are 3 T cell receptor beta chains from one sample, sequenced in a study of shared clonotypes between healthy human individuals. Method: immunoSEQ multiplex PCR; TCRdb's copy keeps in-frame clones and lacks some. Here the sample spans roughly 2.5 million clones, around nine tenths being singletons. Sequences were obtained from naive CD4+ T cells sorted from blood. Subset meaning: CD45RA+ positively selected. All receptors come from a man younger than 35 in good health.

J is TRBJ1-6 and V is TRBV5-1, with D possibly matching TRBD1 (6 bases). V was trimmed by 4 bases and J by 7 bases, leaving 12 bases between them. The CDR3 covers 14 residues. The germline V gene has CDR1 SGHRS and CDR2 YFSETQ. The DNA for the CDR3 is TGCGCCAGCAGCCCCGCGGGACAAAATTCACCCCTCCACTTT. Translation: CASSPAGQNSPLHF.

The J gene is TRBJ1-4, the V gene TRBV4-3; D is unresolved. The CDR3 sequence is 17 residues long. Trimming left V 3 bases short and J 0 bases short, with 14 bases between. Germline CDR1 LGHNA, CDR2 YSLEER. CDR3 region: CASSQSAGVATNEKLFF. The DNA for the CDR3 is TGCGCCAGCAGCCAGTCGGCTGGGGTGGCAACTAATGAAAAACTGTTTTTT.

The genes are TRBV7-2 and TRBJ2-1; 8 positions agree with TRBD1. With V trimmed by 1 base and J by 4 bases, 6 bases remained unmatched. The CDR3 totals 16 residues. Per the germline V gene, CDR1 is SGHTA and CDR2 is FQGNSA. The CDR3 DNA follows: TGTGCCAGCAGCTTAGGAGGTCAGGGGGCGTACAATGAGCAGTTCTTC. Its translation is CASSLGGQGAYNEQFF.